The 12 T cell receptor beta chains below all came from one sample that was sequenced in a study of T cell repertoires in cytomegalovirus infection. Antigen specificity for these receptors is unknown. TCRdb passed the reads through MiXCR, listing each CDR3 protein once. The data hold around 710,000 distinct CDR3 sequences, with 25% to 35% observed a single time. The specimen comprised cultured CD8+ T cells from PBMCs, sampled from culture after CMV antigen stimulation. The receptors were sampled from a human donor in good health (CMV status not recorded). Some clones in this sample may be carry-over from other donors' samples.

The chain carries TRBV5-6 and TRBJ1-5; 7 nucleotides agree with TRBD1. V trimming: 1 base; J trimming: 3 bases; junction bases outside the gene matches: 7. Looked up from germline, CDR1 is SGHDT and CDR2 is YYEEEE. This CDR3 spans 16 amino acids. CDR3 in amino acids: CASSLSGGQYNQPQHF. The CDR3 DNA is TGTGCCAGCAGCTTGTCCGGGGGACAGTACAATCAGCCCCAGCATTTT.

The rearrangement uses TRBV6-6 and TRBJ2-3; 14 positions agree with TRBD2. This CDR3 comprises 17 residues. V shed 6 bases, J shed 4 bases, and the junction held 9 bases outside the gene matches. In germline, CDR1 is MNHNY, CDR2 SVGAGI (reference sequence). CDR3 DNA: TGTGCCAGCAGCCCCCGACTAGCGGGGGGGCATGCAGATACGCAGTATTTT. Protein: CASSPRLAGGHADTQYF.

At least ten counts were recorded for this clonotype. The chain couples TRBV6-5 to TRBJ2-1; unclear D gene. The CDR3 is made up of 15 amino acids. Germline V gene lookup returns CDR1 MNHEY and CDR2 SVGAGI. Deletions cut 0 bases from V and 5 bases from J, with 11 bases between. The CDR3 protein is CASSYSGPWDNEQFF. The CDR3 coding sequence is TGTGCCAGCAGTTACTCAGGGCCATGGGACAATGAGCAGTTCTTC.

The genes are TRBV6-6 and TRBJ2-5; D ambiguous. CDR3 length: 17 amino acids. Deletions cut 0 bases from V and 1 base from J, with 15 bases between. CDR1 is MNHNY and CDR2 is SVGAGI in the germline V gene (reference sequence). The CDR3 reads CASSYSPGSNFQETQYF. CDR3 in DNA: TGTGCCAGCAGTTACTCTCCGGGCTCGAACTTCCAAGAGACCCAGTACTTC.

The V and J genes are TRBV2 and TRBJ1-1; D perhaps matches TRBD1 (5 bases). This CDR3 is built from 16 residues. Germline values: CDR1 SNHLY, CDR2 FYNNEI. Trimming took 5 bases from V and 0 from J, leaving 16 bases between them. CDR3 protein: CASSRTGGLMNTEAFF. CDR3 nucleotide sequence: TGTGCCAGCAGTCGTACGGGGGGTCTAATGAACACTGAAGCTTTCTTT.

This chain uses TRBV14 with TRBJ1-1; TRBD1 matches at 7 bases. Trimming cost V 2 bases and J 11 bases; bases outside gene matches: 8. In germline, CDR1 is SGHDN, CDR2 FVKESK. The CDR3 totals 13 residues. CDR3 protein: CASSQLARDSAFF. The DNA for the CDR3 is TGTGCCAGCAGCCAACTTGCCCGGGACAGCGCTTTCTTT.

This clonotype showed up just a few times. The chain has TRBV10-3 and TRBJ2-1, with unresolved D. Germline V CDR1 and CDR2: ENHRY, SYGVKD. This CDR3 region has 15 residues. Trimming removed 2 bases from V and 2 bases from J, with 10 bases in between. CDR3 nucleotides: TGTGCCATCAGTGAGGCAGGCCAAACCTACAATGAGCAGTTCTTC. This translates into CAISEAGQTYNEQFF.

This chain joins TRBV6-1 and TRBJ2-1, with D uncertain. This CDR3 comprises 13 residues. Germline V gives CDR1 MNHNS, CDR2 SASEGT. V shed 8 bases and J shed 0 bases, with 8 bases lying between them. CDR3 DNA: TGTGCCAGCGGGCTCAGCTCCTACAATGAGCAGTTCTTC. Translation: CASGLSSYNEQFF.

This clonotype was seen a handful of times. The chain couples TRBV7-6 to TRBJ2-1; 9 bases line up with TRBD2. With V trimmed by 1 base and J by 9 bases, 4 bases remained unmatched. This CDR3 is 14 amino acids long. Germline V CDR1 and CDR2: SGHVS, FNYEAQ. The CDR3 DNA follows: TGTGCCAGCAGCTTAGTTAGCGGGGGAAGTGAGCAGTTCTTC. Residues: CASSLVSGGSEQFF.

The chain is built from TRBV7-3 and TRBJ1-1; 8 bases agree with TRBD1. V shed 2 bases, J shed 0 bases, and the junction held 5 bases outside the gene matches. The CDR3 contains 16 residues. In germline, CDR1 is SGHTA, CDR2 FQGTGA. In nucleotides, the CDR3 is TGTGCCAGCAGCTTAGTTGGCAGGGGGCTGAACACTGAAGCTTTCTTT. Translating gives CASSLVGRGLNTEAFF.

V gene TRBV27 combines with J gene TRBJ1-5; 8 nucleotides match TRBD1. V lost 3 bases to trimming and J lost 6 bases; unmatched junction nucleotides: 7. This CDR3 comprises 15 residues. Germline V gene data show CDR1 as MNHEY and CDR2 as SMNVEV (reference sequence). The CDR3 DNA reads TGTGCCAGCAGTTTCTTAGGGGACAGGAGTCAGCCCCAGCATTTT. Its translation: CASSFLGDRSQPQHF.

The gene calls are TRBV6-5 and TRBJ2-5, with TRBD2 matching over 9 bases. V shed 2 bases, J shed 7 bases, and the junction held 14 bases outside the gene matches. Germline CDR1 MNHEY, CDR2 SVGAGI. The CDR3 runs to 17 residues. CDR3 amino acids: CASSYPSLAGGPGTQYF. The CDR3 bases are TGTGCCAGCAGTTACCCCTCCCTGGCGGGGGGGCCAGGGACCCAGTACTTC.